These 10 T cell receptor beta chains share one sample of origin, sequenced in a study of T cell changes during pregnancy in multiple sclerosis. Data came from immunoSEQ multiplex PCR; TCRdb stores just in-frame clones and leaves some out. The sample yields roughly 80,000 clones, about 91% seen once. Sequenced here: peripheral blood, sampled before pregnancy. These receptors originate from a female donor with multiple sclerosis, enrolled in a pregnancy study.

This chain links TRBV19 with TRBJ2-5, with 7 bases aligning to TRBD1. This CDR3 contains 16 residues. V was pared by 5 bases and J by 4 bases, with 13 bases of the junction left unmatched. Looked up from germline, CDR1 is LNHDA and CDR2 is SQIVND (reference sequence). CDR3 loop: CASSEQGPGFRETQYF. The CDR3 nucleotides read TGTGCCAGTAGTGAACAGGGGCCGGGTTTTCGAGAGACCCAGTACTTC.

The V and J genes are TRBV4-1 and TRBJ1-4; D call uncertain. From germline, CDR1 is MGHRA and CDR2 YSYEKL. This CDR3 is 15 amino acids long. The V end lost 4 bases, the J end lost 3 bases, and 12 bases lay between the germline ends. This chain's CDR3 is CASSPGRVANEKLFF. DNA for the CDR3: TGCGCCAGCAGCCCTGGCCGGGTCGCTAATGAAAAACTGTTTTTT.

V gene TRBV27 combines with J gene TRBJ1-2; tentatively, D is TRBD1 (6 bases). This CDR3 has 15 amino acids. Germline values: CDR1 MNHEY, CDR2 SMNVEV (reference sequence). Trimming removed 5 bases at V and 3 bases at J, with 16 bases between. The CDR3 region has the DNA TGTGCCAGCAGTCCATCCGGGACACCAGACTATGGCTACACCTTC. Protein: CASSPSGTPDYGYTF.

The genes are TRBV10-2 and TRBJ1-1; weak D call: TRBD1 (6 bases). V dropped 10 bases and J dropped 4 bases, with 13 bases sitting between them. The CDR3 sequence is 12 residues long. Germline V gives CDR1 WSHSY, CDR2 SAAADI. The CDR3 DNA reads as TGCGCCATCTCGGGGGGCCCCACTGAAGCTTTCTTT. The encoded protein is CAISGGPTEAFF.

The chain recombines TRBV7-3 with TRBJ2-1; D possibly corresponds to TRBD1 (5 bases). This CDR3 has 14 residues. V lost 3 bases and J 7 bases, leaving 13 bases between the germline ends. In germline, CDR1 is SGHTA, CDR2 FQGTGA. This CDR3 is CASSLGLLPNEQFF. The CDR3, as DNA: TGTGCCAGCAGCTTGGGGCTCCTCCCAAATGAGCAGTTCTTC.

This sequence joins TRBV5-4 and TRBJ2-5; tentatively, D is TRBD1 (5 bases). Germline CDR1 is SGHNT and CDR2 is YYREEE (reference sequence). Trimming stripped 4 bases from V and 2 bases from J, with 12 bases between. The CDR3 has 14 amino acids. The DNA for the CDR3 is TGTGCCAGCAGCCTTCAGGGATCTCAAGAGACCCAGTACTTC. It translates to CASSLQGSQETQYF.

The genes are TRBV11-2 and TRBJ2-3; D perhaps matches TRBD2 (7 bases). This CDR3 has 16 amino acids. V was cut by 3 bases and J by 1 base, with 14 bases left in between. Germline V gene data show CDR1 as SGHAT and CDR2 as FQNNGV. Written as DNA, the CDR3 is TGTGCCAGCAGCTTTGGGGCGGGGGCTGGCACAGATACGCAGTATTTT. Its protein product is CASSFGAGAGTDTQYF.

The chain joins TRBV10-3 to TRBJ1-2; the D is unclear. CDR1 is ENHRY, CDR2 SYGVKD, per germline. V dropped 10 bases and J dropped 6 bases, with 18 bases sitting between them. The CDR3 extends over 13 amino acids. CDR3 nucleotides: TGTGCCAGCACCTTTGGGGAGGAGGATGGCTACACCTTC. Its protein is CASTFGEEDGYTF.

The chain recombines TRBV2 with TRBJ1-2; TRBD1 might be the D (5 bases). Germline CDR1 SNHLY, CDR2 FYNNEI. The CDR3 has 12 amino acids. Trimming removed 5 bases from V and 8 bases from J, with 12 bases in between. CDR3 sequence: CASSYSREGYTF. The CDR3 DNA is TGTGCCAGCAGTTACAGCAGGGAAGGCTACACCTTC.

The chain is built from TRBV5-1 and TRBJ2-5; D is perhaps TRBD2 (6 bases). The germline gives CDR1 SGHRS, CDR2 YFSETQ. The CDR3 totals 16 residues. Trimming left V 4 bases short and J 0 bases short, with 16 bases between. CDR3 bases: TGCGCCAGCAGCCCGGAGGGGTTGAGGTACCAAGAGACCCAGTACTTC. Its translation: CASSPEGLRYQETQYF.